This T cell receptor (beta chain) originates from a study of CD8+CD57+ T cells in acquired aplastic anemia. Trimming pared 10 bases from V and 11 bases from J, leaving 21 bases between. This CDR3 has 12 residues. In germline, CDR1 is SNHLY, CDR2 FYNNEI. In regard to this clonotype: Its matching antigen is unknown.

The study, taken as a whole, reports: No significant patient-versus-control difference appeared in CD8+ Simpson's diversity. Patients and controls had in common 25 to 30 CD8+ CDR3 sequences.

CDR3 and TCR beta VDJ profiling relied on a genomic DNA template. TCRdb fed the reads into MiXCR, producing one record per CDR3 protein. Of approximately 160,000 distinct CDR3 sequences in the sample, roughly 48% are singletons; the top ten hold approximately 1%. The chain has TRBV2 and TRBJ2-7, with D perhaps TRBD2 (5 bases). Sequenced sample: sorted CD4+, CD8+, or CD8+CD57+ T cells (not recorded which) from PBMCs. This clonotype originated in a human donor in good health. CDR3 DNA sequence: TGTGCCACCCAGTTGACACCCGGGCGGGAGTACTTC. Protein product: CATQLTPGREYF.